The entry that follows covers one TCR beta chain sequence. Its antigen is still unknown. The sample is drawn from a study of T-cell reconstitution after alpha-beta-depleted transplantation in children. The TCRbeta library was prepared with unique molecular identifiers. MiXCR, run by TCRdb on the PCR reads, gives a single entry per CDR3 protein. This repertoire shows approximately 800,000 distinct CDR3 sequences, 16% found once; its top ten account for approximately 5%. This CDR3 is 14 amino acids long. V was shortened by 5 bases and J by 6 bases, with 13 bases between the two germline ends. Study-wide findings and caveats: Reportedly, roughly two months post-transplant, alpha-beta T cells arose from several hundred expanded graft clones.

The sequencing used PBMCs, mostly from graft donor cells, collected 360 days after TCRalphabeta/CD19-depleted stem cell transplant. This chain uses TRBV12-3 or TRBV12-4 with TRBJ2-2; D assignment may be TRBD1 or TRBD2 (5 bases each). The receptor's source is a male patient under 18 who had a stem cell transplant for acute lymphoblastic leukemia, so the T cells may come from the graft donor. CDR3 region: CASSGASFAGELFF. CDR3 nucleotide sequence: TGTGCCAGCAGTGGGGCTAGCTTCGCCGGGGAGCTGTTTTTT.